This entry is about one TCR beta chain. The sample is drawn from a study of blood T cell repertoires in COVID-19. Study-level information: PBMCs, B-cell-depleted T cells, or T cells provided the cDNA or gDNA that made up the material.

In the original workflow: Scientists estimated how many nucleated cells there were by amplifying reference gene primers. Here immunoSEQ multiplex PCR was the method, and the copy in TCRdb shows in-frame clones only, minus some. V and J calls and clone size are those listed in that table; D and trimming were worked out from the DNA. Here the sample spans about 190,000 clones, around 79% being singletons. The J segment lost 4 bases and the V segment lost 2 bases, leaving 7 bases of the junction unmatched. This CDR3 spans 16 amino acids. Germline loops: CDR1 MNHNY, CDR2 SVGAGI (reference sequence). Sample: peripheral blood. The chain links TRBV6-6 to TRBJ1-2; 10 nucleotides align to TRBD1. This sequence was found in a man aged 45-65 years who had recovered from COVID-19. The CDR3 DNA reads as TGTGCCAGCAGTTACGCACCCGGGACAGGGGCCTATGGCTACACCTTC. Translated, it gives CASSYAPGTGAYGYTF.